This TCR beta chain was documented in a study of radiation and T cells in renal cell carcinoma. As for the study in general: Nephrectomy followed 15 Gy stereotactic body radiation by 4 weeks.

General study points: In blood, top tumor clones expanded by 2 weeks, shrinking by 4.

The V end lost 1 base, the J end lost 1 base, and 12 bases lay between the germline ends. Looked up from germline, CDR1 is SGHNT and CDR2 is YENEEA. The CDR3 consists of 16 residues. With regard to this clone: The antigen is undetermined.

This table comes from immunoSEQ multiplex PCR, and its TCRdb copy is limited to in-frame clones, with some not included. The profile shows 100,000 to 150,000 clones, around 85% of them singletons. Regarding time point: blood 2 weeks post-SBRT. Treatment denoted: 15 Gy SBRT to primary tumor, nephrectomy 4 weeks later. This specimen was blood, taken from a patient whose treatment included radiotherapy and nephrectomy. The chain employs TRBV11-3 and TRBJ2-3, with D tentatively TRBD1 (5 bases). This receptor was identified in a man aged 45-60 years with renal cell carcinoma. The CDR3 protein is CASSLGGIGGTDTQYF. CDR3 nucleotides: TGTGCCAGCAGCTTAGGAGGTATAGGGGGCACAGATACGCAGTATTTT. The whole variable domain, remainder taken from reference TRBV11-3 and TRBJ2-3, is EAGVVQSPRYKIIEKKQPVAFWCNPISGHNTLYWYLQNLGQGPELLIRYENEEAVDDSQLPKDRFSAERLKGVDSTLKIQPAELGDSAVYLCASSLGGIGGTDTQYFGPGTRLTVL.